In this sample, the clone carrying this TCR beta chain turned up a few times. Mouse gene names apply. The authors sorted pooled cutaneous lymph node cells using CD4, CD8alpha, NKG2D, NKG2ACE and other markers. The data belong to a study of CD8+ T cells in alopecia areata. cDNA reverse transcribed from extracted RNA served as the sequencing template. Libraries were prepared by immunoSEQ multiplex PCR; TCRdb keeps only in-frame clonotypes and omits some of them. The table records roughly 260,000 clones without singletons, the ten largest covering 0.9% to 1.5%. The sample taken for sequencing was CD4+ T cells sorted from a lymph node. This clonotype was obtained from a C3H/HeJ mouse with alopecia areata. The strain's MHC: H2-k.

Partial CDR3 DNA: TGTGCCAGCAGTGGGACTGGGGCCCTCTCCTAT. Protein product: CASSGTGALSY. The complete CDR3 reads CASSGTGALSYEQYF. V is TRBV13-3 and J is TRBJ2-7; 9 bases match TRBD2. The DNA ends 4 residues before the CDR3 does, and the rest of the CDR3 is filled in from the germline J gene. The CDR3 covers 15 residues. CDR1 is NNHDY, CDR2 SYVADS, per germline. With 3 bases clipped from V and 0 bases from J, the junction kept 4 bases outside the gene matches.